Presented here are 12 T cell receptor beta chains from one specimen sequenced in a study of graft-versus-host responses after intestinal transplantation. TCRdb's table, derived via immunoSEQ multiplex PCR, lists solely in-frame clones and lacks some. The data contain some 14,000 clones, about two thirds of them singletons. The starting material, graft tissue, was processed to release intraepithelial and lamina propria lymphocytes. The sample here was ileum tissue, taken just under 700 days after intestinal transplantation. The receptors come from a human patient who received an intestinal transplant, so some T cells may come from the graft donor.

The chain couples TRBV6-5 to TRBJ2-1, with D possibly TRBD2 on 5 matching bases. The CDR3 length is 15 residues. The germline gives CDR1 MNHEY, CDR2 SVGAGI. Deletions cut 6 bases from V and 0 bases from J, with 12 bases between. CDR3 nucleotides: TGTGCCAGCAGCGGAGCGGTAAGCTCCTACAATGAGCAGTTCTTC. Protein: CASSGAVSSYNEQFF.

The chain joins TRBV4-3 to TRBJ1-2; no firm D call. The germline V gene encodes CDR1 LGHNA and CDR2 YSLEER. There are 15 residues in the CDR3. V lost 0 bases and J lost 4, with 12 bases in between. The CDR3: CASSQDPQPVYGYTF. The CDR3 DNA is TGCGCCAGCAGCCAAGATCCACAACCCGTCTATGGCTACACCTTC.

CDR3 sequence: CASSSRLAGLSYNEQFF. In DNA form, the CDR3 reads TGTGCCAGCAGCTCTCGACTAGCGGGGCTCTCCTACAATGAGCAGTTCTTC. The V gene is TRBV7-2, the J gene TRBJ2-1; 11 nucleotides line up with TRBD2. This CDR3 region has 17 residues. CDR1 is SGHTA and CDR2 is FQGNSA in the germline V gene. J was trimmed by 0 bases and V by 4 bases; bases with no gene match: 5.

J is TRBJ1-3 and V is TRBV5-8; 7 bases line up with TRBD1. Germline CDR1 is SGHTS and CDR2 is YDEGEE. The CDR3 is 14 amino acids. Trimming at V came to 1 base and at J to 2 bases, leaving 0 bases not matched to a gene. CDR3 DNA sequence: TGTGCCAGCAGCTTGACAGGGGCTGGAAACACCATATATTTT. Translated: CASSLTGAGNTIYF.

This clone was seen more than once but under ten times. The V call is TRBV5-1, the J call TRBJ2-7, with TRBD2 as a possible D gene (5 bases). The ends were cut back, 1 base at V and 3 bases at J, with 5 bases in the middle. This CDR3 comprises 12 residues. Germline V CDR1 and CDR2: SGHRS, YFSETQ. The CDR3 DNA is TGCGCCAGCAGCTTGCGGGGCTACGAGCAGTACTTC. The encoded protein is CASSLRGYEQYF.

This chain links TRBV7-2 with TRBJ1-2, with a possible D match to TRBD1 (6 bases). Trimming shortened V by 1 base and J by 10 bases, and 16 bases separated the two germline ends. Germline V gene data show CDR1 as SGHTA and CDR2 as FQGNSA. The CDR3 loop spans 14 amino acids. CDR3 nucleotide sequence: TGTGCCAGCAGCTTAGGGGCAGGGGCTCCTGACTACACCTTC. Translated: CASSLGAGAPDYTF.

This clone was observed a handful of times. This rearrangement joins TRBV6-1 to TRBJ2-2; TRBD2 aligns across 7 bases. This CDR3 comprises 15 residues. V was clipped by 2 bases and J by 5 bases; unmatched bases: 5. CDR1 is MNHNS and CDR2 is SASEGT in the germline V gene. In DNA, the CDR3 is TGTGCCAGCAGTGAATGGGGGACTAATACCGGGGAGCTGTTTTTT. It is translated as CASSEWGTNTGELFF.

The rearrangement links TRBV25-1 to TRBJ1-6; weak D call: TRBD1 (5 bases). Trimming shortened V by 1 base and J by 10 bases, and 11 bases separated the two germline ends. The CDR3 extends over 14 amino acids. The germline CDR1 and CDR2 sequences are MGHDK and SYGVNS. The CDR3 DNA reads TGTGCCAGCAGTGAATCCCCCGGGGGGTCACCCCTCCACTTT. Protein sequence: CASSESPGGSPLHF.

This clone came up once. The chain recombines TRBV6-5 with TRBJ2-1; TRBD2 is a possible D gene (6 bases). V lost 5 bases, J lost 4 bases, and 6 bases lay in between. There are 12 residues in the CDR3. Germline V CDR1 and CDR2: MNHEY, SVGAGI. The CDR3 loop is CASSGGYNEQFF. The CDR3 nucleotides read TGTGCCAGCAGTGGGGGGTACAATGAGCAGTTCTTC.

The chain joins TRBV7-9 to TRBJ2-7; 7 bases map to TRBD2. This CDR3 region has 14 residues. CDR1 and CDR2 from the germline V gene are SEHNR and FQNEAQ (reference sequence). Trimming cost V 0 bases and J 4 bases; bases outside gene matches: 3. The CDR3 loop is CASSLALSGYEQYF. Written as DNA, the CDR3 is TGTGCCAGCAGCTTAGCCCTTAGCGGGTACGAGCAGTACTTC. Full variable domain (rest looked up from reference TRBV7-9 and TRBJ2-7): DTGVSQNPRHKITKRGQNVTFRCDPISEHNRLYWYRQTLGQGPEFLTYFQNEAQLEKSRLLSDRFSAERPKGSFSTLEIQRTEQGDSAMYLCASSLALSGYEQYFGPGTRLTVT.

The chain carries TRBV6-4 and TRBJ2-2; perhaps TRBD1 as D (6 bases). CDR3 length: 14 amino acids. Germline V gene lookup returns CDR1 MRHNA and CDR2 SNTAGT. V was trimmed by 4 bases and J by 2 bases, leaving 8 bases between them. This CDR3 reads CASSAGQNTGELFF. DNA of the CDR3: TGTGCCAGCAGTGCGGGACAAAACACCGGGGAGCTGTTTTTT.

The rearrangement joins TRBV27 to TRBJ2-7, with 8 bases fitting TRBD2. The CDR3 sequence is 19 residues long. Per the germline V gene, CDR1 is MNHEY and CDR2 is SMNVEV (reference sequence). Trimming removed 5 bases from V and 5 bases from J; junction bases left unmatched: 23. CDR3 sequence (DNA): TGTGCCAGCAGTGTCTCCTCAGAGGCGGGGGGCCACAGTTGGGACGAGCAGTACTTC. This translates into CASSVSSEAGGHSWDEQYF.